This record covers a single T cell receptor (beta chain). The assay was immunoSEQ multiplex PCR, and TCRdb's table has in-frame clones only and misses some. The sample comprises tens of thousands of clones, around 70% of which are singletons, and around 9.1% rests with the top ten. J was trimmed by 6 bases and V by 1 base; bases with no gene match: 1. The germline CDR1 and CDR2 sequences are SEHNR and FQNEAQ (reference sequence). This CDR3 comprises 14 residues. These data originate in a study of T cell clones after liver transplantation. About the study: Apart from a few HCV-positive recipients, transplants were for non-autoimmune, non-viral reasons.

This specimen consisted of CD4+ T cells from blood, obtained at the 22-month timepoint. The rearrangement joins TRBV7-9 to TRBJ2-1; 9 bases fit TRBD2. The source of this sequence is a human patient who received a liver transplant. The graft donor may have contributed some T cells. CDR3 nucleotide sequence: TGTGCCAGCAGCTTAGGAGCGGGGGGCAATGAGCAGTTCTTC. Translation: CASSLGAGGNEQFF.